This T cell receptor beta chain comes out of a study of T-cell memory formation after mild COVID-19. The CDR3 is 18 amino acids. The germline V gene encodes CDR1 MNHEY and CDR2 SVGEGT. V lost 7 bases to trimming and J lost 4 bases; unmatched junction nucleotides: 13. Each CDR3 protein gets one entry after TCRdb re-called the 5' RACE reads with MiXCR. This sample yields approximately 570,000 distinct CDR3 sequences, of which roughly 18% are seen a single time; 12% belongs to the top ten. Worth noting for this clonotype: Its matching antigen is unknown.

Points from the study as a whole: Nothing confirmed that second-wave clones peaking on day 37 were specific for SARS-CoV-2.

Sequencing was performed on PBMCs or a T cell subset sorted from them (not recorded which). This chain uses TRBV6-2 or TRBV6-3 with TRBJ2-5; 15 bases are a match to TRBD2. This receptor was identified in an adult woman who had mild COVID-19 (a few samples of this study predate the infection). Cell type and time point are not known. DNA for the CDR3: TGTGCCAGCAAAATCTCGCCGGGACTAGCGGGAGGTGGAGAGACCCAGTACTTC. This sequence encodes CASKISPGLAGGGETQYF.